The 15 T cell receptor beta chains presented below share a single source sample, sequenced in a study of CD8+ T cells in alopecia areata. Treatment defined: oral pan-JAK inhibitor, 5-10 mg twice daily. Isolated RNA was reverse transcribed into cDNA used as the sequencing template. Here immunoSEQ multiplex PCR was the method, and the copy in TCRdb shows in-frame clones only, minus some. Among some 150,000 clones listed, roughly 50% were seen once. This sample comprised CD8+ T cells sorted from blood, obtained at week 4, from a patient treated with tofacitinib. The receptors were gathered from a human donor with alopecia areata.

In its sample, this clone was seen a few times. The chain links TRBV5-6 to TRBJ1-5; D is possibly TRBD1 (5 bases). With 0 bases removed from V and 4 bases from J, the gap between germline ends came to 14 bases. CDR1 is SGHDT and CDR2 is YYEEEE in the germline V gene. There are 16 residues in the CDR3. In DNA, the CDR3 is TGTGCCAGCAGCTTGGCGATAGGGGAAAGTAATCAGCCCCAGCATTTT. The encoded protein is CASSLAIGESNQPQHF.

This clone was recorded a few times. This chain connects TRBV2 to TRBJ2-1; 9 bases fit TRBD1. Per the germline V gene, CDR1 is SNHLY and CDR2 is FYNNEI. The V segment lost 11 bases and the J segment 5 bases; nucleotides outside the gene matches: 10. The CDR3 has 14 residues. As DNA, the CDR3 is TGTGCCGTCCCGGGACAGGGTATTGACAATGAGCAGTTCTTC. Its translation: CAVPGQGIDNEQFF.

Only a few counts were recorded for this clone. This chain connects TRBV29-1 to TRBJ1-2; possible D gene TRBD1, 6 bases. This CDR3 contains 14 residues. V lost 0 bases and J lost 3, with 11 bases in between. Germline-derived CDR1 and CDR2 are SQVTM and ANQGSEA. In nucleotides, the CDR3 is TGCAGCGTTGAAGACCCGGACAGTCACTATGGCTACACCTTC. Translated, it gives CSVEDPDSHYGYTF.

This clone has a count of ten or more. The chain carries TRBV18 and TRBJ2-2; 9 nucleotides match TRBD1. Germline trimming cut 6 bases from V and 5 bases from J; bases unmatched to any gene: 4. CDR1 KGHSH and CDR2 LQKENI come from the germline V gene. CDR3 length: 14 residues. CDR3: CASSDRGETGELFF. CDR3 in DNA: TGTGCCAGCTCGGACAGGGGAGAGACCGGGGAGCTGTTTTTT.

This chain links TRBV7-2 with TRBJ2-3, with 8 bases lining up with TRBD1. J was trimmed by 1 base and V by 7 bases; bases with no gene match: 7. The CDR3 covers 15 residues. The germline CDR1 and CDR2 sequences are SGHTA and FQGNSA. For the CDR3, the DNA is TGTGCCAGCATCCTCGGGACAGGTCGCACAGATACGCAGTATTTT. Its protein is CASILGTGRTDTQYF.

V gene TRBV5-1 combines with J gene TRBJ2-7; no firm D call. Trimming removed 1 base from V and 0 bases from J, with 11 bases in between. Looked up from germline, CDR1 is SGHRS and CDR2 is YFSETQ. This CDR3 is 15 amino acids long. The CDR3 loop is CASSLFTGDSYEQYF. CDR3 DNA sequence: TGCGCCAGCAGCTTGTTTACGGGCGACTCCTACGAGCAGTACTTC.

This clone was seen a few times. CDR3 region: CASSTADRHYEQYF. Written as DNA, the CDR3 is TGTGCCAGCTCAACCGCCGACAGACACTACGAGCAGTACTTC. The chain is built from TRBV18 and TRBJ2-7; perhaps TRBD1 as D (5 bases). There are 14 residues in the CDR3. The V end lost 5 bases, the J end lost 3 bases, and 14 bases lay between the germline ends. Germline loops: CDR1 KGHSH, CDR2 LQKENI.

V gene TRBV2 combines with J gene TRBJ2-5; D is uncertain. Trimming cost V 6 bases and J 5 bases, with 13 bases left between them. Germline V gene lookup returns CDR1 SNHLY and CDR2 FYNNEI. The CDR3 runs 13 residues. CDR3 in amino acids: CASSGGPGETQYF. CDR3 nucleotides: TGTGCCAGCAGCGGCGGACCTGGGGAGACCCAGTACTTC.

The V call is TRBV27, the J call TRBJ1-1; D uncertain. The V end was cut by 3 bases, the J end by 1 base, with 12 bases between. This CDR3 region has 15 residues. Per the germline V gene, CDR1 is MNHEY and CDR2 is SMNVEV (reference sequence). In DNA form, the CDR3 reads TGTGCCAGCAGTTTGCTGGCTAGGGCGAACACTGAAGCTTTCTTT. It codes for CASSLLARANTEAFF.

The sample holds a few counts of this clone. The chain uses TRBV29-1 and TRBJ1-2, with 9 bases aligning to TRBD1. The CDR3 has 13 amino acids. The germline CDR1 and CDR2 sequences are SQVTM and ANQGSEA. V was clipped by 4 bases and J by 3 bases; unmatched bases: 3. The CDR3 DNA sequence: TGCAGCGTTGTAAGGACAGGGGACTATGGCTACACCTTC. Translating gives CSVVRTGDYGYTF.

The chain joins TRBV5-1 to TRBJ1-1; D possibly corresponds to TRBD1 (5 bases). The CDR3 loop spans 13 amino acids. V lost 0 bases and J lost 5, with 8 bases in between. Germline CDR1 and CDR2: SGHRS and YFSETQ. The CDR3 region has the DNA TGCGCCAGCAGCTTGGGAGGGGTAACTGAAGCTTTCTTT. This encodes CASSLGGVTEAFF.

CDR3 residues: CASSADRVNQPQHF. CDR3 in DNA: TGTGCCAGCAGCGCGGACAGGGTCAATCAGCCCCAGCATTTT. This chain joins TRBV7-9 and TRBJ1-5; TRBD1 matches 8 bases. The germline V gene encodes CDR1 SEHNR and CDR2 FQNEAQ (reference sequence). CDR3 length: 14 residues. J gave up 3 bases and V 5 bases, and 3 bases lay outside the gene matches.

About this clone itself: Sequence at one end of the junction differs from germline and may be a read error. The J gene is TRBJ1-1, the V gene TRBV4-3; maybe TRBD1 (5 bases). The CDR3 loop spans 12 amino acids. Per germline, CDR1 LGHNA and CDR2 YSLEER. The CDR3 region is CASSQDGTGLVF. The CDR3, as DNA: TGCGCCAGCAGCCAAGATGGTACAGGTCTGGTCTTT.

This clone was observed a handful of times. The chain carries TRBV29-1 and TRBJ2-1; D is perhaps TRBD2 (6 bases). Germline loops: CDR1 SQVTM, CDR2 ANQGSEA. This CDR3 has 12 residues. Deletions cut 4 bases from V and 7 bases from J, with 11 bases between. CDR3 sequence reads: CSVAGTLNEQFF. CDR3 sequence (DNA): TGCAGCGTTGCCGGGACTTTGAATGAGCAGTTCTTC.

The chain uses TRBV5-1 and TRBJ1-1, with 9 nucleotides matching TRBD1. V lost 5 bases, J lost 5 bases, and 7 bases stayed unmatched. Germline V gene lookup returns CDR1 SGHRS and CDR2 YFSETQ. The CDR3 loop spans 14 amino acids. CDR3 bases: TGCGCCAGCAGTCCCGGGACAGGGTGGACTGAAGCTTTCTTT. Its protein is CASSPGTGWTEAFF.